A single sample is the source of the 5 T cell receptor beta chains below, sequenced in a study of preoperative IRX-2 immunotherapy in early breast cancer. Treatment described: preoperative locoregional IRX-2 cytokine immunotherapy. Measured with immunoSEQ multiplex PCR; TCRdb has only the in-frame clones, and not every one. This table holds about 38,000 clones, roughly 82% found once. The input for sequencing was lymph node tissue, taken after IRX-2 immunotherapy. The receptors were gathered from a human donor with breast cancer.

The chain couples TRBV7-4 to TRBJ2-3, with D perhaps given as TRBD1 or TRBD2 (6 bases each). CDR3 size: 15 residues. V gave up 5 bases and J gave up 2 bases, with 14 bases separating them. The germline gives CDR1 SGHVT, CDR2 SQSDAQ. CDR3 loop: CASSTRGANTDTQYF. The CDR3 DNA reads TGTGCCAGCAGCACGAGGGGGGCGAACACAGATACGCAGTATTTT.

The chain couples TRBV7-8 to TRBJ1-3, with D perhaps TRBD1 (6 bases). This CDR3 has 16 amino acids. Germline assignment: CDR1 SGHVS and CDR2 FQNEAQ. The V gene lost 5 bases and the J gene lost 0 bases, with 14 bases spanning the gap. CDR3 sequence (DNA): TGTGCCAGCAGCATTCTACAGGGCCTCTCTGGAAACACCATATATTTT. Residues: CASSILQGLSGNTIYF.

The CDR3 region is CASSSGTGRVTGELFF. The CDR3, as DNA: TGTGCCAGCAGCTCCGGGACAGGGAGGGTCACCGGGGAGCTGTTTTTT. The V and J genes are TRBV11-3 and TRBJ2-2, with 9 bases lining up with TRBD1. The CDR3 spans 16 residues. The V gene end was trimmed by 4 bases and the J gene end by 4 bases; junction bases not matched to a gene: 7. CDR1 and CDR2 (germline): SGHNT, YENEEA.

V usage is TRBV11-3 and J usage is TRBJ1-2; D is perhaps TRBD1 (5 bases). Germline lookup yields CDR1 SGHNT and CDR2 YENEEA. The length of the CDR3 is 15 residues. The V end lost 3 bases, the J end lost 2 bases, and 13 bases lay between the germline ends. Written as DNA, the CDR3 is TGTGCCAGCAGCTTCCCTCTGGGGGGGAACTATGGCTACACCTTC. Protein product: CASSFPLGGNYGYTF.

The rearrangement uses TRBV6-8 and TRBJ1-6; TRBD1 aligns across 9 bases. The germline V gene encodes CDR1 MNHGY and CDR2 SAAAGT. The ends lost 2 bases at V and 7 bases at J; junction bases unmatched: 3. This CDR3 has 15 residues. The CDR3 region is CASSYIGQGNSPLHF. CDR3 coding DNA: TGTGCCAGCAGTTACATCGGACAGGGGAATTCACCCCTCCACTTT.